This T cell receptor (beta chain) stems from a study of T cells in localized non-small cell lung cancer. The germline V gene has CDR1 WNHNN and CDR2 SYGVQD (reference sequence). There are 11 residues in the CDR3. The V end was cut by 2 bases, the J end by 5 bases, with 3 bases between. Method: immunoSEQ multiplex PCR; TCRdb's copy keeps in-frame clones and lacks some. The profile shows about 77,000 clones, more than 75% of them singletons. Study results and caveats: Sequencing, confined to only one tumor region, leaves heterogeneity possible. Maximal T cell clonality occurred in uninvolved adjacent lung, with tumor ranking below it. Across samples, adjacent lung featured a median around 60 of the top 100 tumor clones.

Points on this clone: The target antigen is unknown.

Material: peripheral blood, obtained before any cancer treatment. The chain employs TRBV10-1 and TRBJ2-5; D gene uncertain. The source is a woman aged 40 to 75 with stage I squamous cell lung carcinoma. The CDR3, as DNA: TGCGCCAGCAGTGAGGGGGAGACCCAGTACTTC. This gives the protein CASSEGETQYF.